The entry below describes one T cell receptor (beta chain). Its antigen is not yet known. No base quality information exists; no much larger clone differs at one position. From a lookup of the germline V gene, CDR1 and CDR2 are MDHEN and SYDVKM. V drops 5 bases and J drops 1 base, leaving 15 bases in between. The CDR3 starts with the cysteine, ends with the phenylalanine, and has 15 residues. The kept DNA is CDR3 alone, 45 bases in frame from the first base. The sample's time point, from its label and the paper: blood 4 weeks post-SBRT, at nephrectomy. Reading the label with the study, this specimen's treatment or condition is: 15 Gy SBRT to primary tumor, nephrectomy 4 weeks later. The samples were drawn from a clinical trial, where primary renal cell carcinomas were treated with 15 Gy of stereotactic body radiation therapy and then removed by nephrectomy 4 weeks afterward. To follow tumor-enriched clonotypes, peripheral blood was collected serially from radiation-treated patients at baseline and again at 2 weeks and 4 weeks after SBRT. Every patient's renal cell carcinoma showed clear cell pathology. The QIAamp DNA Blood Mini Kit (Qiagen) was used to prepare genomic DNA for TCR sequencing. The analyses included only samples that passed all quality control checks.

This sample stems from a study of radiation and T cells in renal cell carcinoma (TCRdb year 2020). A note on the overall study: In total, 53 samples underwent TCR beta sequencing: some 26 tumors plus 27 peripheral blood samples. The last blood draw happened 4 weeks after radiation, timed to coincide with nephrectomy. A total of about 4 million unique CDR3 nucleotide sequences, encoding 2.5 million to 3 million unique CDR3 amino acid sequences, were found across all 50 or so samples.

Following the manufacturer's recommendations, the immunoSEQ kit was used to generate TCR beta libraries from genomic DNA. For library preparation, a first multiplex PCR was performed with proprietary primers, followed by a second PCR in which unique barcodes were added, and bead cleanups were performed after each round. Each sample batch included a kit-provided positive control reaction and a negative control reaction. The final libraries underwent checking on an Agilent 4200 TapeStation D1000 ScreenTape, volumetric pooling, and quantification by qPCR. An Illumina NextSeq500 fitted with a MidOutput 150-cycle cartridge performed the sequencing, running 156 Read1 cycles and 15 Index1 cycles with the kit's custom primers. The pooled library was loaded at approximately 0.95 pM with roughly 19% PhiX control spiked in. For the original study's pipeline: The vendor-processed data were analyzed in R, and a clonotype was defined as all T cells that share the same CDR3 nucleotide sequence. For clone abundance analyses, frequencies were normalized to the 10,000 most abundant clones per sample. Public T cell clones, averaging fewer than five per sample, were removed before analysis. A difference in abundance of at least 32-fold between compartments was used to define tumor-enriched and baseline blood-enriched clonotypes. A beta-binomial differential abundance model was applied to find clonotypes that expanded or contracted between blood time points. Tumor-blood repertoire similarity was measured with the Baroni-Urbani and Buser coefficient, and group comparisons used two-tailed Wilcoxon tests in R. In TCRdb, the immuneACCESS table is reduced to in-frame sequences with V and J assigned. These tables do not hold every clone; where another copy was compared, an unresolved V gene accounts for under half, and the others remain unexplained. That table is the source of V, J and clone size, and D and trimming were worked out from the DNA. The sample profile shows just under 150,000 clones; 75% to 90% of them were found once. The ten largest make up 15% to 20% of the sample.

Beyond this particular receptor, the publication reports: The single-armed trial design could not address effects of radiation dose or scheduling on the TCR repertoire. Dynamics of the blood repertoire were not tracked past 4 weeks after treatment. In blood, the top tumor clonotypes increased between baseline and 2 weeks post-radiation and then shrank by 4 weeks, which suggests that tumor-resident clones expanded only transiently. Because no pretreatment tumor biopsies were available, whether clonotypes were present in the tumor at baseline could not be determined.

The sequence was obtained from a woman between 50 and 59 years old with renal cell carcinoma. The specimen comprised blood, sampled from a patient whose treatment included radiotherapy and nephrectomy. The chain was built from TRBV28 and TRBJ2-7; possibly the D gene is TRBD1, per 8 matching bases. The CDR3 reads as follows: CASSGEGDRSYEQYF. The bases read TGTGCCAGCAGTGGGGAGGGGGACAGGTCCTACGAGCAGTACTTC.